This T cell receptor beta chain was recovered during a study of high-grade serous ovarian cancer treatment subgroups. The germline V gene encodes CDR1 SGHRS and CDR2 YFSETQ. This CDR3 has 11 residues. Trimming took 2 bases from V and 3 from J, leaving 1 base between them. Tumor samples were obtained before definitive surgery or chemotherapy. Clones were sequenced by immunoSEQ multiplex PCR, and TCRdb holds only the in-frame ones, with some missing. The data hold 2,000 to 2,500 clones, with roughly 80% observed a single time. The sequencing sample was made of tumor tissue. The J gene is TRBJ2-3, the V gene TRBV5-1; no definite D call. This TCR was sampled from a human donor with high-grade serous ovarian cancer. CDR3 bases: TGCGCCAGCAGCTTTACAGATACGCAGTATTTT. This sequence encodes CASSFTDTQYF.